This T cell receptor beta chain was sequenced during a study of shared clonotypes between healthy human individuals (dated by TCRdb to 2018 to 2020). Background for the entire study: Two women and a few men aged 18 to 49 years were included in the cohort. To estimate repertoire size and how much clonotype sharing occurs between individuals, the study deeply sequenced the blood TCR repertoires of about five healthy adults. To increase sequencing depth and limit assay-specific biases, different laboratories used diverse techniques to prepare libraries and sequence TCR repertoires. Each donor's leukapheresis produced roughly between roughly 0.94 and 9.5 billion PBMCs.

Using the deep immunoSEQ assay, TCR CDR3 regions were amplified from genomic DNA by multiplex PCR. Extracted genomic DNA from each cell subset was spread evenly across all wells of several immunoSEQ 96-well plates, with each plate serving as a replicate. For unsorted PBMC, 250 to 300 ng genomic DNA, equal to 30,000 or so T cell genomes, was loaded into each replicate PCR. Unsorted PBMC genomic DNA was sequenced across ten immunoSEQ deep assay plates. Purified libraries were quantified with a Qubit 3.0 fluorometer, sized on a Bioanalyzer 2100, and re-quantified with the KAPA Library Quantification kit. A separate single-read 150-cycle Illumina NextSeq 550 flow cell was used to sequence each immunoSEQ 96-well plate. As for the original processing: The immunoSEQ output contained only junctional sequences without quality scores, so filtering could not match that applied to full-length reads. To assign V/J genes and CDR3, sequences were annotated against IMGT germline references using PyIR, a Python wrapper for IgBLAST v1.9. Any read was removed if the V/J assignment was weak (E-value above 1e-6), the CDR3 was missing, or the read contained stop codons, out-of-frame junctions, or ambiguous translated residues. A V3J clonotype was defined by an identical inferred V gene, J gene, and CDR3 amino acid sequence. Percentage overlap between repertoires was computed as shared unique clonotypes divided by the size of the smaller repertoire. RTK rarefaction, the Chao1 estimator, and Recon v2.1 estimates of unobserved clonotypes were used to assess repertoire richness. Entries here come from immuneACCESS through TCRdb and include only in-frame sequences with V and J called. Some clones fail to appear in such tables; in the studies checked, an unresolved V gene covers under half of the shortfall, and the cause of the remainder is unknown. The V and J calls and the clone size are those of that table, but D and trimming were determined from the DNA. A total of roughly 490,000 clones appear in this sample, over 65% of them only once. The ten largest clones take up 13% of the sample.

The CDR3 measures 13 amino acids from cysteine to phenylalanine. The only DNA kept is the CDR3, 39 bases in frame from the first base. From the germline V gene, CDR1 is MGHDK and CDR2 is SYGVNS. V and J are truncated by 6 bases and 10 bases respectively, leaving an intervening sequence of 16 bases. For this clone: The antigen this receptor binds is unknown. Qualities for individual bases were not recorded, and no much larger clone is one base off.

Results and caveats for the whole study, not just this receptor: Because the study included only a small number of donors, the genetic and exposure-history diversity represented was limited. Pairwise subsampling indicated that sequencing depth was expected to affect the degree of clonotype sharing among donors. Sampling was restricted to blood, and TCR repertoires in tissues likely differ from the TCR repertoires found in blood.

Healthy HIV-negative adults with no recently reported acute infections or vaccinations were included as donors. Only Caucasian adults living in Nashville, Tennessee, USA were represented among the donors. For unsorted samples, tens of millions of PBMCs were counted, and genomic DNA was extracted using the QIAamp DNA Blood Mini kit. Blood was obtained by leukapheresis, after which PBMCs were separated by Ficoll-Histopaque density gradient centrifugation and cryopreserved in liquid nitrogen vapor phase. Specimen: PBMCs. The clonotype comes from a woman aged 35 to 49 in good health. Some clones in this sample may be carry-over from other donors' samples. The rearranged segments are TRBV25-1 and TRBJ2-1, with no confidently assigned D gene. The CDR3 region has the sequence CASSPNPGPEQFF. The sequenced DNA is TGTGCCAGCAGCCCGAACCCGGGCCCCGAGCAGTTCTTC.